The 14 T cell receptor beta chains in this list originate from one sample, sequenced in a study of blood T cell repertoires in COVID-19. Using immunoSEQ multiplex PCR, the repertoire was profiled, and TCRdb retains in-frame clones only, with some absent. Of hundreds of thousands of clones detected, just under 90% appear once; the ten largest clones hold roughly 0.95%. Input material: PBMCs or T cells enriched from blood (not recorded which). These receptors originate from a man aged 50 or older who had been exposed to COVID-19.

V gene TRBV5-1 combines with J gene TRBJ1-1; tentatively, D is TRBD1 (6 bases). Looked up from germline, CDR1 is SGHRS and CDR2 is YFSETQ. This CDR3 spans 14 amino acids. Trimming removed 2 bases from V and 5 bases from J, with 13 bases in between. For the CDR3, the DNA is TGCGCCAGCAGCTTCCAGGGGTTGTGGACTGAAGCTTTCTTT. This sequence encodes CASSFQGLWTEAFF.

This clone was recorded a few times. CDR3 residues: CASSEIRSTGELFF. The CDR3 DNA is TGTGCCAGCAGTGAAATTCGGAGTACCGGGGAGCTGTTTTTT. This sequence joins TRBV2 and TRBJ2-2; D unresolved. Germline assignment: CDR1 SNHLY and CDR2 FYNNEI. Trimming cost V 2 bases and J 5 bases, with 9 bases left between them. This CDR3 region has 14 residues.

This clone was counted a single time. The rearrangement joins TRBV9 to TRBJ1-4; D gene unclear. V dropped 0 bases and J dropped 4 bases, with 16 bases sitting between them. Germline V lookup: CDR1 SGDLS, CDR2 YYNGEE. The CDR3 is 17 residues long. CDR3 region: CASSVGPSRSYNEKLFF. For the CDR3, the DNA is TGTGCCAGCAGCGTAGGCCCGTCCCGGTCTTATAATGAAAAACTGTTTTTT. The variable domain in full, completed from reference TRBV9 and TRBJ1-4, reads DSGVTQTPKHLITATGQRVTLRCSPRSGDLSVYWYQQSLDQGLQFLIQYYNGEERAKGNILERFSAQQFPDLHSELNLSSLELGDSALYFCASSVGPSRSYNEKLFFGSGTQLSVL.

V and J are TRBV9 and TRBJ1-3, with 9 bases that match TRBD1. Germline assignment: CDR1 SGDLS and CDR2 YYNGEE. Trimming at V came to 3 bases and at J to 8 bases, leaving 6 bases not matched to a gene. CDR3 length: 14 residues. The CDR3 region is CASSAQGARDTIYF. The CDR3 DNA is TGTGCCAGCAGCGCACAGGGGGCGAGGGACACCATATATTTT.

The V call is TRBV18, the J call TRBJ1-2; 7 positions match TRBD1. CDR3 size: 13 residues. The V gene's germline CDR1 is KGHSH and CDR2 LQKENI. Unmatched junction bases numbered 6, after V lost 3 bases and J lost 8 bases. In nucleotides, the CDR3 is TGTGCCAGCTCACCGTCGGACAGGCGCGGCTACACCTTC. As protein: CASSPSDRRGYTF.

This clone turned up a few times. J is TRBJ2-1 and V is TRBV7-2; perhaps TRBD1 as D (5 bases). Germline V lookup: CDR1 SGHTA, CDR2 FQGNSA. V was trimmed by 2 bases and J by 10 bases, leaving 12 bases between them. The CDR3 covers 13 residues. CDR3 protein: CASSLIGGAEQFF. CDR3 bases: TGTGCCAGCAGCTTAATAGGTGGGGCCGAGCAGTTCTTC. The full variable domain, in which reference TRBV7-2 and TRBJ2-1 provide the parts outside the CDR3, is GAGVSQSPSNKVTEKGKDVELRCDPISGHTALYWYRQSLGQGLEFLIYFQGNSAPDKSGLPSDRFSAERTGGSVSTLTIQRTQQEDSAVYLCASSLIGGAEQFFGPGTRLTVL.

V gene TRBV5-1 combines with J gene TRBJ1-4, with 10 bases aligning to TRBD1. V lost 5 bases and J lost 8; bases outside the gene matches: 9. The CDR3 covers 15 residues. Germline CDR1 reads SGHRS; CDR2 reads YFSETQ. The CDR3 loop reads CASRRDRGDVEKLFF. The CDR3 nucleotides read TGCGCCAGCAGGAGGGACAGGGGTGATGTCGAAAAACTGTTTTTT.

The chain recombines TRBV18 with TRBJ1-4; the match to TRBD1 covers 7 bases. The CDR3 is made up of 14 amino acids. J lost 8 bases, V lost 6 bases, and 9 bases had no gene match. The germline gives CDR1 KGHSH, CDR2 LQKENI. The CDR3 loop is CASSRDRVEEKLFF. The CDR3 coding sequence is TGTGCCAGCTCCCGTGACAGGGTGGAAGAAAAACTGTTTTTT. The full variable domain, its missing parts supplied by reference TRBV18 and TRBJ1-4, is NAGVMQNPRHLVRRRGQEARLRCSPMKGHSHVYWYRQLPEEGLKFMVYLQKENIIDESGMPKERFSAEFPKEGPSILRIQQVVRGDSAAYFCASSRDRVEEKLFFGSGTQLSVL.

This clone was seen just once. J is TRBJ1-1 and V is TRBV11-2, with 8 positions matching TRBD1. V dropped 5 bases and J dropped 4; count of bases not matched to a gene: 9. Germline-derived CDR1 and CDR2 are SGHAT and FQNNGV. This CDR3 has 15 amino acids. The CDR3 bases are TGTGCCAGCAGCCCAAGGACAGGGTTGAGCACTGAAGCTTTCTTT. This sequence encodes CASSPRTGLSTEAFF.

With regard to this clone: At one end the junction does not follow the germline gene, possibly because of a read error. The J gene is TRBJ2-5, the V gene TRBV7-7; 11 bases are shared with TRBD1. Germline CDR1 reads SSHAT; CDR2 reads FNYEAQ (reference sequence). The CDR3 has 15 residues. For the CDR3, the DNA is TGTGCTAGCAGCTTGGACAGGGGGCATGGAGAGACCCAGTACTTC. It is translated as CASSLDRGHGETQYF.

This clone has a handful of counts. The rearrangement joins TRBV15 to TRBJ1-5; 8 positions match TRBD1. There are 15 residues in the CDR3. Germline V lookup: CDR1 LNHNV, CDR2 YYDKDF (reference sequence). V shed 3 bases, J shed 8 bases, and the junction held 9 bases outside the gene matches. DNA for the CDR3: TGTGCCACCAGCAGGCAGGGGGCAGTCGTGGAGCCCCAGCATTTT. It codes for CATSRQGAVVEPQHF.

The chain couples TRBV9 to TRBJ1-2, with D tentatively TRBD1 (5 bases). V lost 6 bases to trimming and J lost 8 bases, with 23 bases between them. Germline-derived CDR1 and CDR2 are SGDLS and YYNGEE. The CDR3 extends over 15 amino acids. The CDR3 DNA is TGTGCCAGCACCCGCCAAGGGGTTACCAACGTGGGCTACACCTTC. It translates to CASTRQGVTNVGYTF.

This clone has a single count. The gene calls are TRBV10-2 and TRBJ2-2; 14 bases are shared with TRBD2. From germline, CDR1 is WSHSY and CDR2 SAAADI. With V trimmed by 8 bases and J by 4 bases, 3 bases remained unmatched. The CDR3 totals 15 residues. CDR3 loop: CASGTSGRGTGELFF. CDR3 DNA sequence: TGCGCCAGCGGGACTAGCGGGAGAGGCACCGGGGAGCTGTTTTTT.

The rearrangement joins TRBV6-5 to TRBJ1-4; no reliable D call. CDR1 MNHEY and CDR2 SVGAGI come from the germline V gene. The V end was cut by 0 bases, the J end by 1 base, with 9 bases between. CDR3 length equals 16 residues. DNA for the CDR3: TGTGCCAGCAGTTACTCGGCCGTGGTAACTAATGAAAAACTGTTTTTT. Encoded protein: CASSYSAVVTNEKLFF.